This T cell receptor beta chain appears in the sequencing data of a study of shared clonotypes between healthy human individuals. V shed 4 bases, J shed 2 bases, and the junction held 7 bases outside the gene matches. Germline loops: CDR1 MDHEN, CDR2 SYDVKM. The CDR3 is 15 amino acids. This table comes from immunoSEQ multiplex PCR, and its TCRdb copy is limited to in-frame clones, with some not included. The sample has about 680,000 clones, approximately 73% seen once. In its sample, this clone was seen once. The chain uses TRBV28 and TRBJ1-2; TRBD1 aligns across 7 bases. The sample comprised memory CD4+ T cells sorted from blood. Sample subset: CD45RA-negative fraction. The TCR was taken from a woman aged 25 to 39 in good health. The CDR3 spells CASSSFGTDNYGYTF. CDR3 coding DNA: TGTGCCAGCAGTTCGTTCGGGACAGACAACTATGGCTACACCTTC.